This TCR beta chain was profiled in a study of blood T cell repertoires in COVID-19. Turning to the study itself: Acute-phase and convalescent COVID-19 samples originated in the United States, Italy and Spain.

Germline V gene data show CDR1 as MDHEN and CDR2 as SYDVKM. V shed 5 bases and J shed 1 base, with 14 bases lying between them. This CDR3 has 15 amino acids. Original processing methods: Estimation of nucleated cell counts was performed using reference gene primer amplification. Profiled with immunoSEQ multiplex PCR; TCRdb holds only in-frame clones, not every one. From that table come the V and J calls and clone size; the DNA was used to work out D and trimming. Here the sample spans about 80,000 clones, almost 85% being singletons. The V and J genes are TRBV28 and TRBJ1-2; no definite D call. Sequenced material: peripheral blood. The clonotype was recovered from a man older than 75 with acute or convalescent COVID-19. The CDR3 DNA is TGTGCCAGCAGTCCCATCGTCCAGAATAACTATGGCTACACCTTC. This gives the protein CASSPIVQNNYGYTF.